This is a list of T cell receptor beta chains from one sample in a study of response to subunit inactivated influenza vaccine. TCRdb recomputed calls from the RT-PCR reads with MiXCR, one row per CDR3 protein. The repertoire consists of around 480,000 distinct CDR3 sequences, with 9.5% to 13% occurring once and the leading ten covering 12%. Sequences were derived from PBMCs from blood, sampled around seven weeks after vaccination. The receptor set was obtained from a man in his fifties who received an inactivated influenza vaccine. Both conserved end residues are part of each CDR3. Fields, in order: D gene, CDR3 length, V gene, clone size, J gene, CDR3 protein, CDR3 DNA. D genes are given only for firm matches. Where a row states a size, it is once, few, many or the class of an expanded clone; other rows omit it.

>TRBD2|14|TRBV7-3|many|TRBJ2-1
CASSLSLAGREQFF
TGTGCCAGCAGCTTATCCCTAGCGGGACGTGAGCAGTTCTTC
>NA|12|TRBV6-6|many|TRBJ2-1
CASRARMGEQFF
TGTGCCAGCAGGGCCCGAATGGGCGAGCAGTTCTTC
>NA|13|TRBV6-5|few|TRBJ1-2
CASSYKGDYGYTF
TGTGCCAGCAGTTACAAGGGGGACTATGGCTACACCTTC
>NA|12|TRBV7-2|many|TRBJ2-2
CASSLVGGELFF
TGTGCCAGCAGCTTAGTGGGCGGGGAGCTGTTTTTT
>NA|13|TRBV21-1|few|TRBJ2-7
CASRKQVTYEQYF
TGTGCCAGCAGAAAACAGGTTACCTACGAGCAGTACTTC
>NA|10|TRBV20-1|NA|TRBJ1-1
CSAVNTEAFF
TGCAGTGCTGTCAACACTGAAGCTTTCTTT
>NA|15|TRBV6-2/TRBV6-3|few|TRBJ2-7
CASRRNRALSYEQYF
TGTGCCAGCAGGCGGAACAGGGCTCTCTCCTACGAGCAGTACTTC
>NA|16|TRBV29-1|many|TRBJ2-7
CSVEVPTTGSSYEQYF
TGCAGCGTTGAAGTCCCGACGACGGGGAGCTCCTACGAGCAGTACTTC
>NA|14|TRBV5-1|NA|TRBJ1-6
CASSEGQNNSPLHF
TGCGCCAGCAGCGAGGGTCAGAATAATTCACCCCTCCACTTT
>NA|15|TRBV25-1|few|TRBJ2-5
CASSPPRARGETQYF
TGTGCCAGCAGCCCGCCCCGGGCGCGTGGAGAGACCCAGTACTTC
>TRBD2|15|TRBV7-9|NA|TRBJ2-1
CASSLASGVYNEQFF
TGTGCCAGCAGCTTAGCTAGCGGGGTTTACAATGAGCAGTTCTTC
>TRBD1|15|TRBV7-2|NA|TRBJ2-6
CASSRRGLGANVLTF
TGTGCCAGCAGCCGCAGGGGGCTTGGGGCCAACGTCCTGACTTTC
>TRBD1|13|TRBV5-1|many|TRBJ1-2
CASSVTGSYGYTF
TGCGCCAGCAGCGTGACAGGGTCCTATGGCTACACCTTC
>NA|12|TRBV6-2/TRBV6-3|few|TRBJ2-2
CASLSWGGELFF
TGTGCCAGCCTGTCCTGGGGCGGGGAGCTGTTTTTT
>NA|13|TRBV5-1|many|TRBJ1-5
CASRSDSNQPQHF
TGCGCCAGCAGATCAGATAGCAATCAGCCCCAGCATTTT
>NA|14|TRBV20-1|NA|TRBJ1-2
CSARPGTSLYGYTF
TGCAGTGCTAGACCTGGGACATCCCTCTATGGCTACACCTTC
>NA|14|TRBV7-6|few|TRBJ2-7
CASSYQAGIYEQYF
TGTGCCAGCAGCTATCAAGCGGGCATCTACGAGCAGTACTTC
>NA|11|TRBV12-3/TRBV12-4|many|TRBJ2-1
CASGPGNEQFF
TGTGCCAGCGGGCCAGGAAATGAGCAGTTCTTC
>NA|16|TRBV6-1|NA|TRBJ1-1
CASSEAEGIRNTEAFF
TGTGCCAGCAGTGAAGCGGAGGGGATCCGGAACACTGAAGCTTTCTTT
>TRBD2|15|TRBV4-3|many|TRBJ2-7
CASSQGGASGYEQYF
TGCGCCAGCAGCCAAGGGGGTGCTAGCGGCTACGAGCAGTACTTC
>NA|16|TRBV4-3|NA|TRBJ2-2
CASSSQPGPNTGELFF
TGCGCCAGCAGCTCCCAGCCCGGGCCGAACACCGGGGAGCTGTTTTTT
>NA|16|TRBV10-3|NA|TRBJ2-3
CAISVEPLFSTDTQYF
TGTGCCATCAGTGTGGAACCACTGTTTAGCACAGATACGCAGTATTTT
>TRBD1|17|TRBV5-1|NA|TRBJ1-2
CASSLEVHGQGNYGYTF
TGCGCCAGCAGCTTGGAGGTGCATGGACAGGGGAACTATGGCTACACCTTC